Following are 10 T cell receptor beta chains from one sample sequenced in a study of Ad26.COV2.S vaccination and SARS-CoV-2 variants. Using immunoSEQ multiplex PCR, the repertoire was profiled, and TCRdb retains in-frame clones only, with some absent. Seen here are over 110,000 clones, 86% observed once, and the top ten hold about 5%. The source was peripheral blood, collected after recovery from COVID-19. The source of these receptors is a human donor who had recovered from COVID-19.

This clone was detected only once. The V and J genes are TRBV6-6 and TRBJ1-4; perhaps TRBD1 as D (5 bases). Germline values: CDR1 MNHNY, CDR2 SVGAGI (reference sequence). V lost 6 bases and J lost 5, with 16 bases in between. The CDR3 contains 15 residues. CDR3 in DNA: TGTGCCAGCAGACTCACAGGTTTAGGGAATGAAAAACTGTTTTTT. This encodes CASRLTGLGNEKLFF.

The chain employs TRBV4-1 and TRBJ2-3; 7 bases fit TRBD1. The CDR3 runs to 15 residues. Trimming removed 4 bases from V and 1 base from J; junction bases left unmatched: 5. Germline V CDR1 and CDR2: MGHRA, YSYEKL. CDR3 DNA sequence: TGCGCCAGCAGCCCAGAGACAGGGCGCACAGATACGCAGTATTTT. Protein sequence: CASSPETGRTDTQYF.

This clone is a singleton in its sample. The J gene is TRBJ2-7, the V gene TRBV4-1; D not resolved. The ends were cut back, 0 bases at V and 3 bases at J, with 9 bases in the middle. Germline CDR1 and CDR2: MGHRA and YSYEKL. The CDR3 is 14 residues long. The CDR3 loop reads CASSQELVIYEQYF. DNA of the CDR3: TGCGCCAGCAGCCAAGAATTGGTAATCTACGAGCAGTACTTC.

V usage is TRBV5-1 and J usage is TRBJ1-1; tentatively, D is TRBD1 (6 bases). Trimming stripped 4 bases from V and 0 bases from J, with 22 bases between. Germline V lookup: CDR1 SGHRS, CDR2 YFSETQ. The CDR3 has 18 amino acids. The CDR3 sequence: CASSRSQNVGAMNTEAFF. The CDR3 nucleotides read TGCGCCAGCAGCCGGTCCCAGAATGTGGGGGCTATGAACACTGAAGCTTTCTTT.

This CDR3 reads CASSSPRRQETQYF. CDR3 DNA: TGTGCCAGCAGCTCTCCTCGGCGCCAAGAGACCCAGTACTTC. The V call is TRBV11-2, the J call TRBJ2-5; no clear D gene. The CDR3 consists of 14 residues. The V gene lost 4 bases and the J gene lost 1 base, with 10 bases spanning the gap. The germline CDR1 and CDR2 sequences are SGHAT and FQNNGV.

V and J are TRBV21-1 and TRBJ2-1. TRBV21-1 is reported as a pseudogene. CDR3 length: 15 amino acids. The DNA for the CDR3 is TGTGCCAGCTCGACCAGGGAGCATGGCTACAATGAGCAGTTCTTC. It codes for CASSTREHGYNEQFF.

The chain combines TRBV3-1 (or the pseudogene TRBV3-2) with TRBJ1-6, with D possibly matching TRBD1 (5 bases). The V and J ends lost 5 bases and 6 bases respectively, with 17 bases between them. Germline V lookup: CDR1 LGHDT, CDR2 YNNKEL (reference sequence). CDR3 size: 16 residues. The CDR3 DNA follows: TGTGCCAGCAGCTCAAGGGCCGGGGCGAGTAATTCACCCCTCCACTTT. Encoded protein: CASSSRAGASNSPLHF.

The chain combines TRBV5-5 with TRBJ2-7, with D tentatively TRBD1 (7 bases). Germline loops: CDR1 SGHKS, CDR2 YYEKEE (reference sequence). The length of the CDR3 is 15 residues. The V and J ends lost 4 bases and 1 base respectively, with 15 bases between them. This chain's CDR3 is CASSGGTVLSYEQYF. CDR3 sequence (DNA): TGTGCCAGCAGCGGCGGGACAGTTCTATCCTACGAGCAGTACTTC.

The chain carries TRBV2 and TRBJ1-5, with D possibly TRBD1 on 6 matching bases. V was clipped by 6 bases and J by 4 bases, with 10 bases between them. CDR3 length: 13 residues. CDR1 is SNHLY and CDR2 is FYNNEI in the germline V gene. For the CDR3, the DNA is TGTGCCAGCAGACGACAGGAGAATCAGCCCCAGCATTTT. Its translation is CASRRQENQPQHF.

The CDR3 sequence: CASSPLGLSTEAFF. The DNA for the CDR3 is TGTGCCAGCAGCCCGTTGGGGCTGAGCACTGAAGCTTTCTTT. V gene TRBV9 combines with J gene TRBJ1-1, with TRBD1 as a possible D gene (5 bases). Germline V lookup: CDR1 SGDLS, CDR2 YYNGEE. The CDR3 sequence is 14 residues long. V was clipped by 4 bases and J by 4 bases, with 14 bases between them.